The T cell receptor (beta chain) under discussion was sequenced for a study of identical twins (dated by TCRdb to about 2016). For context, the study as a whole: To test whether fetal clonotypes persist, this study deep-sequenced TCR alpha and beta repertoires from monozygotic twins, from unrelated adults of various ages, and from cord blood. To rule out contamination, the twin experiments were replicated at different times with different library preparation protocols.

General study outcomes and caveats: Compared with coincidental sharing between unrelated individuals, an excess of low generation-probability sequences was observed among out-of-frame TCR alpha sequences shared between twins. Conclusions relied on cross-sectional statistical analysis, since the same donors could not be followed over many years. The excess sharing between twins in beta out-of-frame sequences was weaker because fewer shared sequences reduced the signal-to-noise ratio. Invariant T cells such as MAIT and iNKT could partly confound zero-insertion analyses, though diverse VJ usage argued against this for most clonotypes. In monozygotic twins, out-of-frame TCR alpha sharing was systematically underestimated by recombination models, although the models agreed with sharing between unrelated individuals. Fewer insertions were carried by abundant cord blood beta clonotypes, a similar but weaker trend appeared in young adult naive repertoires, and no such trend appeared in memory repertoires.

To prepare the library, 5' RACE was applied. TCRdb names Illumina HiSeq 2000 as the instrument used. Template switching added a universal primer binding site, and the final cDNA carried a unique molecular identifier that allowed TCR cDNA molecules to be counted accurately. Specific primers in the conserved constant-segment region were used to synthesize first-strand cDNA for the TCR alpha and beta chains. To control for contamination, each cDNA library was double barcoded with a SMART-Mk sample barcode plus Illumina barcodes. TruSeq adapter sequences along with Illumina sample barcodes were introduced in two successive PCR steps. The TCR alpha and beta cDNA libraries were sequenced on the Illumina HiSeq platform using custom primers. In the authors' own workflow: Unique molecular identifiers were extracted from raw reads with MiGEC, and CDR3 positions were determined with MiXCR. For each individual, recombination models were inferred using an EM algorithm with the repgenHMM and IGoR tools. Shared clonotype analysis was performed with the tcR package in R, normalizing sharing by the product of cloneset sizes. To study raw recombination without the effects of thymic and clonal selection, out-of-frame nonproductive sequences were analyzed. TCRdb cleaned the public reads at Q25 with fastp, built clones with MiXCR and kept in-frame beta chains. Each entry merges the rows of one CDR3 protein and shows their most common DNA and genes. These V and J calls are TCRdb output, not the study's own analysis. Counted in this sample were a few hundred thousand distinct CDR3 sequences; approximately 8.3% of them appeared once. The ten biggest clones cover 2.5% to 3.5% of the sample.

As for this clonotype: This clone's antigen is unknown. Per-nucleotide qualities are absent, and no much larger clonotype sits a single base away.

Every donor in the study was a healthy Caucasian. The twin cohort consisted of three pairs of female monozygotic twins, all aged about 18 to 30 years. Positive isolation kits from Invitrogen were used to isolate the CD4+ and CD8+ T cell populations. Its CDR3 holds 17 amino acids, cysteine through phenylalanine. The entry retains the CDR3 DNA only, 51 bases that are in frame from base 1. CDR1 and CDR2 were assigned from the germline V gene as LGHNA and YSLEER. V loses 0 bases, J loses 0 bases, and the germline ends lie 12 bases apart. A further study also used this sample, focusing on yellow fever vaccine responses in identical twins. The second paper states: According to the authors, in identical twins the way T cells responded to vaccination appeared partly convergent and partly personalized. Focusing on identical twins, the study followed the T cell clones that responded to the vaccine, and did so with precision.

This sequence was found in a woman in her late teens or twenties in good health. Sequencing was done on a sample of CD8+ T cells sorted from blood. The chain joins TRBV4-3 to TRBJ2-1, with the D gene not clear enough to name. In nucleotide form, the sequence is TGCGCCAGCAGCCAAGATGTGGTGCTGGCCTCCTACAATGAGCAGTTCTTC. Translated, this gives CASSQDVVLASYNEQFF.